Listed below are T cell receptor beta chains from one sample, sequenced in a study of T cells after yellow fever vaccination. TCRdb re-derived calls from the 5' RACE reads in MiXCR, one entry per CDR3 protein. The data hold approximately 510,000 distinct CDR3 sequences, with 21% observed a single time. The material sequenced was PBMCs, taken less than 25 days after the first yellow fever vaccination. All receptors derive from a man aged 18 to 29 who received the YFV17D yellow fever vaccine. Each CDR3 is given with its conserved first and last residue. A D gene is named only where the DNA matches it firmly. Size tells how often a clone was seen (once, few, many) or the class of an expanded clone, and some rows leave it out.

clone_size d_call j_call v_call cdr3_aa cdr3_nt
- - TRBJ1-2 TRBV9 CASSVDGGGYTF TGTGCCAGCAGCGTAGATGGCGGGGGCTACACCTTC
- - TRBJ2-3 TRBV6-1 CASSESPSTDTQYF TGTGCCAGCAGTGAGTCACCTAGCACAGATACGCAGTATTTT
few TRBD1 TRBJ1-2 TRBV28 CASSSGQGTDVGNGYTF TGTGCCAGCAGTTCCGGACAGGGTACCGACGTGGGTAATGGCTACACCTTC
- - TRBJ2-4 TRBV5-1 CASSLYSVGDIQYF TGCGCCAGCAGCTTGTATTCGGTGGGGGACATTCAGTACTTC
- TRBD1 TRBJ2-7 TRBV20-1 CSARGPTGQGNYEQYF TGCAGTGCTAGAGGCCCCACTGGACAGGGAAACTACGAGCAGTACTTC
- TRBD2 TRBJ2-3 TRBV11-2 CASSPYGPGGLVPDTQYF TGTGCCAGCAGCCCCTACGGGCCGGGGGGACTAGTCCCAGATACGCAGTATTTT
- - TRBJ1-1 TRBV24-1 CATRVPQGPNTEAFF TGTGCCACCAGGGTCCCCCAGGGTCCGAACACTGAAGCTTTCTTT
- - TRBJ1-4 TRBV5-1 CASSLGLNPTNEKLFF TGCGCCAGCAGCTTGGGTCTGAACCCAACTAATGAAAAACTGTTTTTT
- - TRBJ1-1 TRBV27 CASSWSPAGNTEAFF TGTGCCAGCAGTTGGAGCCCAGCAGGAAACACTGAAGCTTTCTTT
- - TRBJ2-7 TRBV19 CASSIYTRTSYEQYF TGTGCCAGTAGTATCTATACCCGGACGAGCTACGAGCAGTACTTC
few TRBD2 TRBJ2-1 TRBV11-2 CASSLAGLALVF TGTGCCAGCAGCCTGGCGGGACTAGCGTTAGTATTC
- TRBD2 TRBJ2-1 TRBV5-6 CASTERGTYNEQFF TGTGCCAGCACTGAGCGGGGGACCTACAATGAGCAGTTCTTC
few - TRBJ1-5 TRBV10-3 CAISEKLASSNQPQHF TGTGCCATCAGTGAGAAACTTGCATCAAGCAATCAGCCCCAGCATTTT
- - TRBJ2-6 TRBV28 CASSLRTDSSGANVLTF TGTGCCAGCAGTCTCCGGACGGACAGCTCTGGGGCCAACGTCCTGACTTTC
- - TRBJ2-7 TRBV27 CASRRTRSSSYEQYF TGTGCCAGCAGACGGACCAGATCTAGCTCCTACGAGCAGTACTTC